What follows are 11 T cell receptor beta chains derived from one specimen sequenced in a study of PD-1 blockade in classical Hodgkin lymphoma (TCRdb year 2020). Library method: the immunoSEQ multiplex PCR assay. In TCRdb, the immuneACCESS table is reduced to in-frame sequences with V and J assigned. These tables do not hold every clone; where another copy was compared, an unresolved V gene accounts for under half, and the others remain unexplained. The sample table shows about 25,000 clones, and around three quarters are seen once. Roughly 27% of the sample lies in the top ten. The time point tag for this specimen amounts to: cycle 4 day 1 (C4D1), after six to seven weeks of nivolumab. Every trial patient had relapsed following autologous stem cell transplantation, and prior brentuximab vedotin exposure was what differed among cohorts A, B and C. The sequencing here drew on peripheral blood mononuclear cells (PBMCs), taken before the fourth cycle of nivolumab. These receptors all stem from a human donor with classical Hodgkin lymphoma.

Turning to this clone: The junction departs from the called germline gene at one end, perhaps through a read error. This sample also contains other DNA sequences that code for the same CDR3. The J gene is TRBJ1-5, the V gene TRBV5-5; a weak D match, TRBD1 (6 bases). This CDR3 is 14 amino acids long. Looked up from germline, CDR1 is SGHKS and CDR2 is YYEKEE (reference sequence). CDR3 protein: CASSSYREGQPQHF. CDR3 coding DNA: TGCGCCAGCAGCTCCTACAGGGAGGGTCAGCCCCAGCATTTT. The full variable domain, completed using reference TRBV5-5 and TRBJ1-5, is DAGVTQSPTHLIKTRGQQVTLRCSPISGHKSVSWYQQVLGQGPQFIFQYYEKEERGRGNFPDRFSARQFPNYSSELNVNALLLGDSALYLCASSSYREGQPQHFGDGTRLSIL.

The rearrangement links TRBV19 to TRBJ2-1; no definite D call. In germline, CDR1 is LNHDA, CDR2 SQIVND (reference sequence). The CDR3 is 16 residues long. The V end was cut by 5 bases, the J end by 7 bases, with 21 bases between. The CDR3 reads CASSQRKDARRNEQFF. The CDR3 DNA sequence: TGTGCCAGTAGTCAAAGGAAGGACGCACGAAGGAATGAGCAGTTCTTC.

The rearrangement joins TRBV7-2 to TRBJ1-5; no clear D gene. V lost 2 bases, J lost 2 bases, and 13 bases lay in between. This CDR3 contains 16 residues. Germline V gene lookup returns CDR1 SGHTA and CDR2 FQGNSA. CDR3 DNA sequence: TGTGCCAGCAGCTTACAATTACGAAAGGGCAATCAGCCCCAGCATTTT. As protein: CASSLQLRKGNQPQHF.

In DNA form, the CDR3 reads TGTGCCAGCGGGCCTTACACCGGGGAGCTGTTTTTT. Its translation is CASGPYTGELFF. The rearrangement links TRBV2 to TRBJ2-2; D is unresolved. Trimming removed 8 bases at V and 3 bases at J, with 7 bases between. The CDR3 has 12 amino acids. Looked up from germline, CDR1 is SNHLY and CDR2 is FYNNEI.

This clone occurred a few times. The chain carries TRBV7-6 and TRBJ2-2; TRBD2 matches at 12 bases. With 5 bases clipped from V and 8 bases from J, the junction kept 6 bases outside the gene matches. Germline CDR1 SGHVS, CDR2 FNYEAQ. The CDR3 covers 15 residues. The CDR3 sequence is CASSPLAGGLGELFF. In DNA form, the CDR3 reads TGTGCCAGCAGCCCTCTAGCGGGGGGGCTTGGGGAGCTGTTTTTT.

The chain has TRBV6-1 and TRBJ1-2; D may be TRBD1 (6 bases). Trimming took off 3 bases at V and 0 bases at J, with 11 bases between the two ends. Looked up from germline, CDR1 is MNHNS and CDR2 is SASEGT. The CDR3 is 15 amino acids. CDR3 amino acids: CASSDEGGPNYGYTF. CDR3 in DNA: TGTGCCAGCAGTGATGAAGGGGGGCCTAACTATGGCTACACCTTC.

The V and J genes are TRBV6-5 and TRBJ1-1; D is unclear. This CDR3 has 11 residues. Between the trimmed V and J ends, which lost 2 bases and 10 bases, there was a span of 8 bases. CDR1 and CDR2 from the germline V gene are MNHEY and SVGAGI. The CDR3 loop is CASSYPEGAFF. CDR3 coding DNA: TGTGCCAGCAGTTACCCAGAAGGAGCTTTCTTT.

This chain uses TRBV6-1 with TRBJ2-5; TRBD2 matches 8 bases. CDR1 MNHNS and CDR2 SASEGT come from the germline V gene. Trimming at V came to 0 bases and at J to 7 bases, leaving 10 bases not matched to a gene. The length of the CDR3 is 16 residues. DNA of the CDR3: TGTGCCAGCAGTGAAGCGCGGGGGGCCCGGCAGAGGACCCAGTACTTC. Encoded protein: CASSEARGARQRTQYF.

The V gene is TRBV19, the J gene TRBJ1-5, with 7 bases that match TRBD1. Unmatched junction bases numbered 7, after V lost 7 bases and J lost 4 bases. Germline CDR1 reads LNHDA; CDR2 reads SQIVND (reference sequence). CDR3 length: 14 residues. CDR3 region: CASIPGTVNQPQHF. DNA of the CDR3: TGTGCCAGTATTCCCGGGACAGTTAATCAGCCCCAGCATTTT.

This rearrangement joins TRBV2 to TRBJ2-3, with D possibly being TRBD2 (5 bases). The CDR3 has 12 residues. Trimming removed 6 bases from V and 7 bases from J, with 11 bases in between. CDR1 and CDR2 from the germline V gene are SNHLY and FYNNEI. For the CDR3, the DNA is TGTGCCAGCAGGGATCGAGGGCATACGCAGTATTTT. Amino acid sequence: CASRDRGHTQYF. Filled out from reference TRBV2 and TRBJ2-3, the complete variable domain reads EPEVTQTPSHQVTQMGQEVILRCVPISNHLYFYWYRQILGQKVEFLVSFYNNEISEKSEIFDDQFSVERPDGSNFTLKIRSTKLEDSAMYFCASRDRGHTQYFGPGTRLTVL.

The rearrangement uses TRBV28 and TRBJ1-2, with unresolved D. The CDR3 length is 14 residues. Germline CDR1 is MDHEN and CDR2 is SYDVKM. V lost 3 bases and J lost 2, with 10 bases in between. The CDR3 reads CASSLVERNYGYTF. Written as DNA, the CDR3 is TGTGCCAGCAGTTTGGTAGAGCGGAACTATGGCTACACCTTC.